This paragraph reports one T cell receptor beta chain. Its antigen is currently unknown. The record originates from a study of identifying expanded T cells in peripheral blood. No infections or other immune events were documented during collection. The assay was immunoSEQ multiplex PCR, and TCRdb's table has in-frame clones only and misses some. The sample holds around 95,000 clones, around 90% seen once. Study-level results: Clone count variance between roughly 2-week samples rose with total template count. Technical replicates showed about 1.2 changed clones; two weeks roughly 18; four weeks 19.

Trimming at V came to 0 bases and at J to 11 bases, leaving 7 bases not matched to a gene. Germline lookup yields CDR1 SGHNT and CDR2 YENEEA. This CDR3 region has 15 residues. The clonotype originates from a person aged 18-69 years in good health. Sequenced: blood. The chain links TRBV11-3 to TRBJ2-5, with TRBD2 matching 12 bases. In nucleotides, the CDR3 is TGTGCCAGCAGCTTAGACGGTGCTAGCGGGAGGGAACAGTACTTC. Its translation: CASSLDGASGREQYF.